This T cell receptor (beta chain) was documented in a study of control samples from healthy donors and cancer patients. Clones were sequenced by immunoSEQ multiplex PCR, and TCRdb holds only the in-frame ones, with some missing. The sample shows roughly 55,000 clones, about 92% of them seen only once. Germline CDR1 is SGHNT and CDR2 is YYREEE (reference sequence). The V end lost 4 bases, the J end lost 3 bases, and 7 bases lay between the germline ends. There are 12 residues in the CDR3. This clone was observed a single time. The chain uses TRBV5-4 and TRBJ1-1; D is possibly TRBD1 (5 bases). The sample consisted of PBMCs. The origin of this receptor is a man aged 40-49 years with colorectal cancer. In DNA form, the CDR3 reads TGTGCCAGCAGCACCAGGGACACTGAAGCTTTCTTT. This codes for CASSTRDTEAFF.